This is a list of T cell receptor beta chains from one sample in a study of blood T cell repertoires in COVID-19. The method was immunoSEQ multiplex PCR; TCRdb's version includes in-frame clones alone and lacks a portion of them. The sample lists 650,000 to 800,000 clones; around 89% were seen once. Material: peripheral blood. The receptors shown here come from a woman under 30 with acute or convalescent COVID-19. Both conserved end residues are part of each CDR3. A D gene is named only where the DNA matches it firmly. Rows give clone size only sometimes, using once, few, many, or a class for an expanded clone.

.	TRBD2	TRBV4-3	TRBJ2-5	CASSQGGASGGETQYF	TGCGCCAGCAGCCAAGGGGGGGCTAGCGGGGGAGAGACCCAGTACTTC
.	TRBD1	TRBV18	TRBJ1-2	CASSPRTGDYGYTF	TGTGCCAGCTCACCGCGGACAGGGGACTATGGCTACACCTTC
.	.	TRBV5-1	TRBJ1-4	CASMEGANEKLFF	TGCGCCAGCATGGAAGGAGCAAATGAAAAACTGTTTTTT
once	TRBD1	TRBV19	TRBJ2-3	CASRGGRTGETDTQYF	TGTGCCAGTCGAGGGGGTCGGACAGGGGAAACAGATACGCAGTATTTT
.	.	TRBV6-2/TRBV6-3	TRBJ1-6	CASSYARDNNSPLHF	TGTGCCAGCAGTTACGCCAGGGACAATAATTCACCCCTCCACTTT
once	.	TRBV3-1/TRBV3-2	TRBJ2-1	CASSRTRGVYNEQFF	TGTGCCAGCAGTCGTACTCGGGGAGTTTACAATGAGCAGTTCTTC
.	.	TRBV24-1	TRBJ1-5	CATSDSGGYQPQHF	TGTGCCACCAGTGATTCCGGAGGATACCAGCCCCAGCATTTT
.	TRBD1	TRBV6-2/TRBV6-3	TRBJ1-5	CASSYGGQGWNQPQHF	TGTGCCAGCAGTTACGGGGGACAGGGTTGGAATCAGCCCCAGCATTTT
few	TRBD1	TRBV4-3	TRBJ1-5	CASSSVPLDRAPQHF	TGCGCCAGCAGCTCTGTCCCACTGGACAGGGCGCCCCAGCATTTT
.	TRBD1	TRBV4-3	TRBJ1-5	CASSQDWGQGAWQPQHF	TGCGCCAGCAGCCAAGATTGGGGACAGGGGGCTTGGCAGCCCCAGCATTTT
.	.	TRBV5-6	TRBJ2-7	CASSFGSSYEQYF	TGTGCCAGCAGCTTCGGGAGCTCCTACGAGCAGTACTTC
once	.	TRBV2	TRBJ1-3	CASDPEADVSGNTIYF	TGTGCCAGCGACCCGGAGGCAGACGTCTCTGGAAACACCATATATTTT